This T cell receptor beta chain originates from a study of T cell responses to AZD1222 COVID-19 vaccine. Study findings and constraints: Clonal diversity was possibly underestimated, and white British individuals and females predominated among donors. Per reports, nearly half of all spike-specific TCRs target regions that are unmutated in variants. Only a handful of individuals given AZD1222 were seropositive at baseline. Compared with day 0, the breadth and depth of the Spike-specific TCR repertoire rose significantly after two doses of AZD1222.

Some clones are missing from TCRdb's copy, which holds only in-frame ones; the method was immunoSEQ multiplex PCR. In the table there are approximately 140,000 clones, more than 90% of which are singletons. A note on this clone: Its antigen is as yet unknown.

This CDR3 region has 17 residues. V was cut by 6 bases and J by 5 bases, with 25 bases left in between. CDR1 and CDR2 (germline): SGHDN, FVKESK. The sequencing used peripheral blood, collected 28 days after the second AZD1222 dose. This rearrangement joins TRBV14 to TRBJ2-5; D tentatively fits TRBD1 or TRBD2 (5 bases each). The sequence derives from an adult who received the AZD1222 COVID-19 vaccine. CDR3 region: CASSHRPGAREGETQYF. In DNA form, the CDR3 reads TGTGCCAGCAGTCACCGACCCGGGGCACGGGAAGGTGAGACCCAGTACTTC.